The 4 T cell receptor beta chains below come from one sample, sequenced in a study of T cells expressing NK-cell markers. TCRdb reworked the 5' RACE reads into one entry per CDR3 protein, no DNA. The sample totals about 400,000 distinct CDR3 sequences. The sample taken for sequencing was blood T cells: a sorted CD56 or NKG2C T cell subset, CD4+ or CD8+ T cells, or bulk PBMC T cells (not recorded which). These receptors were taken from a woman aged 50 to 65 in good health.

The chain couples TRBV7-9 to TRBJ1-5; TCRdb outputs TRBD1, but without DNA this stays unchecked. This CDR3 is built from 18 residues. CDR1 and CDR2 from the germline V gene are SEHNR and FQNEAQ (reference sequence). The CDR3 sequence is CASSQTNLRGRGNQPQHF.

The rearrangement uses TRBV30 and TRBJ2-3. CDR1 is GTSNPN, CDR2 SVGIG, per germline (reference sequence). This CDR3 has 11 amino acids. CDR3 sequence reads: CAWTALDTQYF.

The V call is TRBV21-1, the J call TRBJ2-1; the D gene TCRdb calls, TRBD1, cannot be checked with no DNA. TRBV21-1 is flagged as a pseudogene. This CDR3 comprises 15 residues. CDR3 residues: CASSTKADQDRPGFF.

The chain recombines TRBV7-9 with TRBJ2-1; TCRdb returns TRBD1, unconfirmable since there is no DNA. CDR1 and CDR2 from the germline V gene are SEHNR and FQNEAQ (reference sequence). This CDR3 region has 12 residues. CDR3 region: CALRAPTNEQFF. Supplemented by reference TRBV7-9 and TRBJ2-1, the full variable domain reads DTGVSQNPRHKITKRGQNVTFRCDPISEHNRLYWYRQTLGQGPEFLTYFQNEAQLEKSRLLSDRFSAERPKGSFSTLEIQRTEQGDSAMYLCALRAPTNEQFFGPGTRLTVL.